A single sample is the source of the 13 T cell receptor beta chains below, sequenced in a study of T cells in Graves' hyperthyroidism and ophthalmopathy. The source material, RNA transcripts, was used to amplify TCR beta CDR3 regions. Primed by the HTBI set, a first-round RT-PCR was run on the TCR CDR3. Via MiXCR, TCRdb re-called the multiplex PCR reads, giving one row per CDR3 protein. The table records about 160,000 distinct CDR3 sequences, about 9.4% of them present only once. What was sequenced was blood. The receptors derive from a woman aged 18-29 years with Graves' hyperthyroidism that later progressed to Graves' ophthalmopathy.

This clonotype was observed a few times. The chain employs TRBV15 and TRBJ2-7, with TRBD1 identical over 7 bases. Germline CDR1 LNHNV, CDR2 YYDKDF (reference sequence). V lost 6 bases to trimming and J lost 2 bases; unmatched junction nucleotides: 7. The CDR3 runs to 14 residues. CDR3 amino acids: CATSSRDSPYEQYF. CDR3 in DNA: TGTGCCACCAGTAGCCGGGACAGCCCCTACGAGCAGTACTTC.

This clonotype appeared a few times. V gene TRBV7-8 combines with J gene TRBJ2-6; no clear D gene. The germline V gene encodes CDR1 SGHVS and CDR2 FQNEAQ. Trimming removed 0 bases at V and 0 bases at J, with 9 bases between. The CDR3 contains 17 residues. The CDR3 sequence is CASSLAPVISGANVLTF. CDR3 DNA sequence: TGTGCCAGCAGCTTAGCGCCCGTTATCTCTGGGGCCAACGTCCTGACTTTC.

Points on this clonotype: This may stem from a read error, because a much larger clone lies one nucleotide away. The chain carries TRBV24-1 and TRBJ2-1; 12 nucleotides align to TRBD1. This CDR3 region has 16 residues. Per germline, CDR1 KGHDR and CDR2 SFDVKD. CDR3 in amino acids: CATRDSGTGGHNEQFF. CDR3 in DNA: TGTGCCACCAGGGATTCGGGGACAGGGGGCCACAATGAGCAGTTCTTC.

This clonotype was seen many times. V gene TRBV5-1 combines with J gene TRBJ1-1, with 7 bases identical to TRBD1. J lost 4 bases, V lost 3 bases, and 12 bases had no gene match. The CDR3 extends over 16 amino acids. Germline loops: CDR1 SGHRS, CDR2 YFSETQ. The CDR3 loop reads CASSWTSGGGGTEAFF. CDR3 nucleotides: TGCGCCAGCAGCTGGACCTCAGGAGGGGGCGGCACTGAAGCTTTCTTT.

This clonotype was seen repeatedly, ten times or more. The CDR3 region is CASSLSSSLNEQFF. The CDR3 DNA is TGTGCCAGCAGCTTAAGTTCTAGTCTGAATGAGCAGTTCTTC. The chain employs TRBV7-2 and TRBJ2-1; D is unresolved. This CDR3 region has 14 residues. Germline-derived CDR1 and CDR2 are SGHTA and FQGNSA. V lost 2 bases, J lost 7 bases, and 12 bases lay in between.

Ten or more counts support this clonotype. V gene TRBV3-1 combines with J gene TRBJ2-7; possible D gene TRBD1, 6 bases. V dropped 4 bases and J dropped 4 bases, with 20 bases sitting between them. The CDR3 has 16 amino acids. Germline CDR1 LGHDT, CDR2 YNNKEL (reference sequence). The CDR3 region is CASSLARGRGWYEQYF. DNA of the CDR3: TGTGCCAGCAGCCTAGCTCGGGGCAGGGGCTGGTACGAGCAGTACTTC.

This clonotype was recorded a few times. The chain carries TRBV5-1 and TRBJ2-1; no clear D gene. Germline CDR1 is SGHRS and CDR2 is YFSETQ. The CDR3 covers 14 residues. V was clipped by 3 bases and J by 8 bases, with 15 bases between them. DNA for the CDR3: TGCGCCAGCAGCTCCGGTTTGGTTAGGGATGAGCAGTTCTTC. Encoded protein: CASSSGLVRDEQFF.

This clonotype was seen more than once but under ten times. The junction and the germline gene differ at one end; a read error may be behind it. The rearrangement joins TRBV20-1 to TRBJ2-1, with TRBD2 matching over 7 bases. The CDR3 runs to 11 residues. CDR1 DFQATT and CDR2 SNEGSKA come from the germline V gene (reference sequence). In DNA form, the CDR3 reads TGCAGTGCTAGGGTCCAGCGGGAAAGTCTCTTC. Protein: CSARVQRESLF.

The chain links TRBV4-2 to TRBJ2-7; 11 bases line up with TRBD2. V shed 1 base, J shed 3 bases, and the junction held 2 bases outside the gene matches. Per germline, CDR1 LGHNA and CDR2 YNFKEQ. The CDR3 consists of 15 residues. CDR3 amino acids: CASSQALAGGYEQYF. CDR3 sequence (DNA): TGTGCCAGCAGCCAAGCGCTAGCGGGGGGCTACGAGCAGTACTTC.

This CDR3 is CASSLELAYEQYF. CDR3 in DNA: TGTGCCAGCAGCTTAGAGCTAGCCTACGAGCAGTACTTC. V gene TRBV7-6 combines with J gene TRBJ2-7; D ambiguous. The V end lost 1 base, the J end lost 2 bases, and 6 bases lay between the germline ends. CDR1 and CDR2 from the germline V gene are SGHVS and FNYEAQ. The CDR3 covers 13 residues.

This clonotype was counted at least ten times. This rearrangement joins TRBV28 to TRBJ1-6, with D uncertain. The CDR3 sequence is 17 residues long. Deletions cut 6 bases from V and 0 bases from J, with 15 bases between. From germline, CDR1 is MDHEN and CDR2 SYDVKM. CDR3 sequence reads: CASRPSSLSSYNSPLHF. CDR3 in DNA: TGTGCCAGCAGACCCTCCTCTCTTAGCTCCTATAATTCACCCCTCCACTTT.

This clonotype has just a few counts. The chain links TRBV18 to TRBJ2-7; no definite D call. There are 12 residues in the CDR3. V lost 0 bases to trimming and J lost 8 bases, with 8 bases between them. CDR1 is KGHSH and CDR2 is LQKENI in the germline V gene. The CDR3 protein is CASSPPGNKQYF. DNA of the CDR3: TGTGCCAGCTCACCACCTGGAAACAAGCAGTACTTC.

This clonotype was detected many times. The V and J genes are TRBV7-2 and TRBJ1-2; the match to TRBD1 covers 9 bases. V was clipped by 5 bases and J by 0 bases; unmatched bases: 10. The CDR3 extends over 17 amino acids. CDR1 and CDR2 (germline): SGHTA, FQGNSA. CDR3 loop: CASSPQTGGVSNYGYTF. CDR3 coding DNA: TGTGCCAGCAGCCCCCAAACAGGGGGCGTTTCTAACTATGGCTACACCTTC.